One and the same sample provided the 30 T cell receptor beta chains below, sequenced in a study of blood T cell repertoires in COVID-19. Profiling relied on immunoSEQ multiplex PCR, and the TCRdb table lists in-frame clones only, not all of them. The sample shows about 320,000 clones, 89% of them seen only once. The sequencing input was PBMCs or T cells enriched from blood (not recorded which). The source is a man aged 55-75 years who had recovered from COVID-19.

CDR3 loop: CASSVAPAREQFF. The CDR3 DNA reads as TGTGCCAGCAGCGTTGCCCCCGCGAGGGAGCAGTTCTTC. The V and J genes are TRBV9 and TRBJ2-1; D is unclear. CDR3 length: 13 amino acids. The germline gives CDR1 SGDLS, CDR2 YYNGEE. V shed 2 bases and J shed 10 bases, with 13 bases lying between them. Using reference TRBV9 and TRBJ2-1 for the parts outside the CDR3, the full variable domain is DSGVTQTPKHLITATGQRVTLRCSPRSGDLSVYWYQQSLDQGLQFLIQYYNGEERAKGNILERFSAQQFPDLHSELNLSSLELGDSALYFCASSVAPAREQFFGPGTRLTVL.

Points on this clone: The same CDR3 arises from other DNA sequences in this sample as well. The chain links TRBV28 to TRBJ2-1, with TRBD1 matching 9 bases. The CDR3 spans 13 residues. With 6 bases clipped from V and 10 bases from J, the junction kept 7 bases outside the gene matches. Germline V gene sequence: CDR1 MDHEN, CDR2 SYDVKM. In DNA form, the CDR3 reads TGTGCCAGCAGCCCGGGACAGGGTGGGGAGCAGTTCTTC. Translated, it gives CASSPGQGGEQFF.

This sequence joins TRBV5-1 and TRBJ2-7; 11 bases line up with TRBD2. Unmatched junction bases numbered 8, after V lost 1 base and J lost 5 bases. The CDR3 has 16 amino acids. The germline V gene encodes CDR1 SGHRS and CDR2 YFSETQ. The CDR3 loop reads CASSLRFTSGSHEQYF. The CDR3 nucleotides are TGCGCCAGCAGCTTGCGTTTTACTAGCGGGAGCCACGAGCAGTACTTC.

The chain uses TRBV7-2 and TRBJ1-3; weak D call: TRBD1 (5 bases). The V end was cut by 1 base, the J end by 0 bases, with 13 bases between. CDR1 is SGHTA and CDR2 is FQGNSA in the germline V gene. The CDR3 length is 17 residues. CDR3 DNA: TGTGCCAGCAGCTTAGTCCCGGGGGGGGGCTCTGGAAACACCATATATTTT. Encoded protein: CASSLVPGGGSGNTIYF.

V is TRBV18 and J is TRBJ1-1, with 8 bases lining up with TRBD1. This CDR3 comprises 15 residues. CDR1 is KGHSH, CDR2 LQKENI, per germline. V lost 4 bases, J lost 2 bases, and 6 bases stayed unmatched. CDR3 loop: CASSRTGGTNTEAFF. DNA of the CDR3: TGTGCCAGCTCACGCACAGGGGGAACCAACACTGAAGCTTTCTTT.

The genes are TRBV28 and TRBJ2-7; 7 nucleotides agree with TRBD2. This CDR3 has 15 amino acids. Trimming cost V 5 bases and J 3 bases; bases outside gene matches: 10. Germline loops: CDR1 MDHEN, CDR2 SYDVKM. The CDR3 region has the DNA TGTGCCAGCAGTCCAATCGTAACTAGCGTCTACGAGCAGTACTTC. Translating gives CASSPIVTSVYEQYF.

This chain uses TRBV24-1 with TRBJ2-3, with unresolved D. Deletions cut 6 bases from V and 5 bases from J, with 11 bases between. The length of the CDR3 is 13 residues. From germline, CDR1 is KGHDR and CDR2 SFDVKD. CDR3 nucleotides: TGTGCCACCAGTCCCCCAGGCAGAGATACGCAGTATTTT. This sequence encodes CATSPPGRDTQYF.

This rearrangement joins TRBV11-2 to TRBJ2-7, with TRBD1 matching over 7 bases. The CDR3 covers 15 residues. Germline V gives CDR1 SGHAT, CDR2 FQNNGV. V gave up 4 bases and J gave up 1 base; unmatched junction bases: 7. The CDR3 DNA reads as TGTGCCAGCAGCTGGGACAGTGGTATTTCCTACGAGCAGTACTTC. This gives the protein CASSWDSGISYEQYF.

The CDR3 protein is CAISAVEVTEAFF. CDR3 sequence (DNA): TGTGCCATCAGTGCGGTTGAGGTAACTGAAGCTTTCTTT. V is TRBV10-3 and J is TRBJ1-1; D not resolved. Trimming took off 4 bases at V and 5 bases at J, with 11 bases between the two ends. CDR3 size: 13 residues. Per the germline V gene, CDR1 is ENHRY and CDR2 is SYGVKD.

This clone was recorded once. The rearrangement uses TRBV9 and TRBJ2-7; 7 bases line up with TRBD2. With V trimmed by 3 bases and J by 2 bases, 8 bases remained unmatched. The CDR3 runs 15 residues. CDR1 is SGDLS and CDR2 is YYNGEE in the germline V gene. CDR3 sequence: CASSAALGTTYEQYF. DNA for the CDR3: TGTGCCAGCAGCGCCGCCCTCGGGACTACCTACGAGCAGTACTTC.

The chain is built from TRBV30 and TRBJ2-1, with D unclear. The ends were cut back, 2 bases at V and 9 bases at J, with 5 bases in the middle. Germline V gene sequence: CDR1 GTSNPN, CDR2 SVGIG (reference sequence). The length of the CDR3 is 10 residues. This CDR3 is CAWSFGEQFF. Written as DNA, the CDR3 is TGTGCCTGGAGTTTCGGTGAGCAGTTCTTC. Looking up the rest from reference TRBV30 and TRBJ2-1 gives the full variable domain: SQTIHQWPATLVQPVGSPLSLECTVEGTSNPNLYWYRQAAGRGLQLLFYSVGIGQISSEVPQNLSASRPQDRQFILSSKKLLLSDSGFYLCAWSFGEQFFGPGTRLTVL.

CDR3 sequence reads: CASGQQGAGEKLFF. Here the CDR3 DNA reads TGTGCCAGCGGCCAACAGGGGGCCGGTGAAAAACTGTTTTTT. The chain employs TRBV27 and TRBJ1-4; 9 positions agree with TRBD1. From germline, CDR1 is MNHEY and CDR2 SMNVEV (reference sequence). The CDR3 runs 14 residues. The ends lost 8 bases at V and 7 bases at J; junction bases unmatched: 8.

The rearrangement joins TRBV18 to TRBJ2-6, with TRBD2 as a possible D gene (6 bases). The CDR3 extends over 16 amino acids. Germline V CDR1 and CDR2: KGHSH, LQKENI. V was cut by 5 bases and J by 0 bases, with 11 bases left in between. DNA of the CDR3: TGTGCCAGCTCAGGGACTTCCAGCTCTGGGGCCAACGTCCTGACTTTC. It is translated as CASSGTSSSGANVLTF.

The rearrangement links TRBV7-3 to TRBJ2-3; 12 bases line up with TRBD2. Germline V gives CDR1 SGHTA, CDR2 FQGTGA. The trim removed 5 bases at V and 4 bases at J, leaving 7 bases unmatched. The CDR3 contains 16 residues. The CDR3 protein is CASSARLAGDSDTQYF. The CDR3 DNA is TGTGCCAGCAGCGCCCGACTAGCGGGAGATTCAGATACGCAGTATTTT.

The rearrangement uses TRBV19 and TRBJ1-1, with D tentatively TRBD1 (5 bases). Looked up from germline, CDR1 is LNHDA and CDR2 is SQIVND (reference sequence). This CDR3 contains 13 residues. V was clipped by 8 bases and J by 4 bases, with 14 bases between them. CDR3 sequence: CASSQGEFTEAFF. The CDR3 DNA reads TGTGCCAGTTCGCAGGGTGAGTTCACTGAAGCTTTCTTT. The variable domain in full, completed from reference TRBV19 and TRBJ1-1, reads DGGITQSPKYLFRKEGQNVTLSCEQNLNHDAMYWYRQDPGQGLRLIYYSQIVNDFQKGDIAEGYSVSREKKESFPLTVTSAQKNPTAFYLCASSQGEFTEAFFGQGTRLTVV.

This chain uses TRBV3-1 (or the pseudogene TRBV3-2) with TRBJ2-2; D is unclear. Trimming removed 2 bases from V and 7 bases from J, with 11 bases in between. CDR3 length: 14 amino acids. Looked up from germline, CDR1 is LGHDT and CDR2 is YNNKEL (reference sequence). CDR3 nucleotide sequence: TGTGCCAGCAGCCAACCCGGTCCGGGCGGGGAGCTGTTTTTT. This translates into CASSQPGPGGELFF.

The rearrangement uses TRBV3-1 (or the pseudogene TRBV3-2) and TRBJ1-2; 10 bases are a match to TRBD1. Germline V gene sequence: CDR1 LGHDT, CDR2 YNNKEL (reference sequence). The CDR3 is 16 residues long. The V segment lost 3 bases and the J segment 4 bases; nucleotides outside the gene matches: 8. In DNA form, the CDR3 reads TGTGCCAGCAGCCACAGAGGGACAGGGGAAATCTATGGCTACACCTTC. Encoded protein: CASSHRGTGEIYGYTF.

The chain employs TRBV27 and TRBJ2-2, with a weak D call TRBD1 (6 bases). The CDR3 extends over 16 amino acids. V lost 0 bases and J 7 bases, leaving 15 bases between the germline ends. Germline CDR1 and CDR2: MNHEY and SMNVEV (reference sequence). The CDR3 is CASSLSSTGQGGELFF. CDR3 bases: TGTGCCAGCAGTTTATCGAGCACAGGGCAAGGCGGGGAGCTGTTTTTT.

The V and J genes are TRBV7-3 and TRBJ2-1; a possible D gene is TRBD2 (5 bases). Germline assignment: CDR1 SGHTA and CDR2 FQGTGA. V was cut by 0 bases and J by 4 bases, with 10 bases left in between. CDR3 length: 15 amino acids. For the CDR3, the DNA is TGTGCCAGCAGCTTAACGGCTAGCAATTACAATGAGCAGTTCTTC. Translated, it gives CASSLTASNYNEQFF.

The chain combines TRBV18 with TRBJ2-5; D call uncertain. Germline CDR1 reads KGHSH; CDR2 reads LQKENI. The CDR3 loop spans 11 amino acids. V gave up 2 bases and J gave up 12 bases, with 10 bases separating them. This chain's CDR3 is CASSPEVIKYF. Here the CDR3 DNA reads TGTGCCAGCTCACCAGAGGTCATAAAGTACTTC. Full variable domain (outside the CDR3, taken from reference TRBV18 and TRBJ2-5): NAGVMQNPRHLVRRRGQEARLRCSPMKGHSHVYWYRQLPEEGLKFMVYLQKENIIDESGMPKERFSAEFPKEGPSILRIQQVVRGDSAAYFCASSPEVIKYFGPGTRLLVL.

The chain links TRBV6-4 to TRBJ2-5, with a weak D call TRBD2 (5 bases). The CDR3 totals 15 residues. Trimming pared 1 base from V and 2 bases from J, leaving 11 bases between. Germline loops: CDR1 MRHNA, CDR2 SNTAGT. The CDR3 spells CASSDLRVGQETQYF. The CDR3, as DNA: TGTGCCAGCAGTGACTTGAGGGTAGGGCAAGAGACCCAGTACTTC.

The chain is built from TRBV12-3 or TRBV12-4 and TRBJ2-5, with 7 bases identical to TRBD1. This CDR3 has 13 residues. Losses at the gene ends were 6 bases for V and 1 base for J; bases not matched to a gene: 2. CDR3 in amino acids: CASRWDSQETQYF. The CDR3 DNA is TGTGCCAGCAGGTGGGACAGCCAAGAGACCCAGTACTTC.

V and J are TRBV2 and TRBJ1-1; TRBD1 matches at 7 bases. This CDR3 spans 15 amino acids. CDR1 is SNHLY, CDR2 FYNNEI, per germline. The V and J ends lost 2 bases and 0 bases, in that order; junction bases with no gene match: 3. The CDR3: CASSEFGTVNTEAFF. The CDR3 DNA is TGTGCCAGCAGTGAATTTGGGACAGTGAACACTGAAGCTTTCTTT.

The V gene is TRBV3-1 (or the pseudogene TRBV3-2), the J gene TRBJ2-1; 10 positions match TRBD1. Unmatched junction bases numbered 7, after V lost 0 bases and J lost 5 bases. The CDR3 sequence is 17 residues long. The germline V gene encodes CDR1 LGHDT and CDR2 YNNKEL (reference sequence). CDR3 coding DNA: TGTGCCAGCAGCCAAGATTACCCGGACAGGGGGGACAATGAGCAGTTCTTC. It yields the protein CASSQDYPDRGDNEQFF.

The chain links TRBV12-3 or TRBV12-4 to TRBJ2-1; D might be TRBD2 (6 bases). V was pared by 2 bases and J by 15 bases, with 11 bases between. This CDR3 has 11 residues. This chain's CDR3 is CASSLNAGSFF. CDR3 in DNA: TGTGCCAGCAGTTTAAATGCGGGATCGTTCTTC.

J is TRBJ2-1 and V is TRBV7-3, with 12 bases fitting TRBD1. Trimming at V came to 4 bases and at J to 5 bases, leaving 3 bases not matched to a gene. Germline V gene sequence: CDR1 SGHTA, CDR2 FQGTGA. This CDR3 contains 15 residues. DNA of the CDR3: TGTGCCAGCAGCTCCGGGACAGGGGGCCACAATGAGCAGTTCTTC. Its protein is CASSSGTGGHNEQFF.

V is TRBV19 and J is TRBJ2-1, with 9 bases matching TRBD2. The CDR3 contains 15 residues. V gave up 1 base and J gave up 8 bases; unmatched junction bases: 6. The germline gives CDR1 LNHDA, CDR2 SQIVND (reference sequence). CDR3 bases: TGTGCCAGTAGTATAGGTAGCGGGAGAGTCGATGAGCAGTTCTTC. This codes for CASSIGSGRVDEQFF.

This rearrangement joins TRBV6-6 to TRBJ2-1; D may be TRBD1 (5 bases). This CDR3 contains 14 residues. Trimming removed 7 bases from V and 2 bases from J, with 12 bases in between. Germline lookup yields CDR1 MNHNY and CDR2 SVGAGI (reference sequence). CDR3 sequence: CASTKDSPYNEQFF. For the CDR3, the DNA is TGTGCCAGCACTAAAGACAGCCCCTACAATGAGCAGTTCTTC.

The chain combines TRBV5-1 with TRBJ2-1; 8 nucleotides line up with TRBD2. V shed 4 bases and J 7 bases; nucleotides not matched to a gene: 13. Germline V gives CDR1 SGHRS, CDR2 YFSETQ. The CDR3 length is 16 residues. CDR3 bases: TGCGCCAGCAGCCCCTACGGGGGGGGAGTTGTAAATGAGCAGTTCTTC. Protein product: CASSPYGGGVVNEQFF.

The chain couples TRBV5-5 to TRBJ2-1, with D maybe TRBD2 (5 bases). Trimming removed 2 bases from V and 0 bases from J, with 9 bases in between. Germline assignment: CDR1 SGHKS and CDR2 YYEKEE (reference sequence). The CDR3 totals 15 residues. The CDR3 spells CASSFQRSSYNEQFF. The CDR3 nucleotides read TGTGCCAGCAGCTTCCAGCGGAGCTCCTACAATGAGCAGTTCTTC.